This TCR beta chain was identified in a study of human T cells and chemical hapten exposure. Study summary: Patients were mainly female, each with alopecia areata, totalis or universalis.

TCRdb processed the RACE reads anew with MiXCR; each CDR3 protein has one entry. The table records over 35,000 distinct CDR3 sequences, roughly 10% of them present only once. Described time point: pre-sensitization, week 0. The treatment denotes: therapeutic diphenylcyclopropenone sensitization with weekly scalp DPC. This clonotype has a handful of counts. Its antigen remains unknown. Study-level findings and limits: Sensitizing with DPC caused no change in TCRs above 1 in 1000 frequency.

This clonotype was sampled from a young man with alopecia areata. Some clones in this sample may be carry-over from other donors' samples. Material: whole blood, obtained in connection with sensitization to the hapten diphenylcyclopropenone (DPC).

CDR3 residues: CASSPPREVNEQFF. Written as DNA, the CDR3 is TGTGCCAGCAGCCCCCCCCGAGAAGTCAATGAGCAGTTCTTC. V is TRBV11-3 and J is TRBJ2-1, with unresolved D. CDR3 size: 14 residues. Germline CDR1 reads SGHNT; CDR2 reads YENEEA. The germline V and J ends were trimmed by 5 bases and 6 bases, with 14 bases remaining between them. The full variable domain, in which reference TRBV11-3 and TRBJ2-1 provide the parts outside the CDR3, is EAGVVQSPRYKIIEKKQPVAFWCNPISGHNTLYWYLQNLGQGPELLIRYENEEAVDDSQLPKDRFSAERLKGVDSTLKIQPAELGDSAVYLCASSPPREVNEQFFGPGTRLTVL.